Described below is a single T cell receptor beta chain sequence and its context. Its antigen target is currently unknown. This sample stems from a study of monozygotic twins with inflammatory bowel disease (dated by TCRdb to about 2019). Broadly, across the study: The complete study included around 30 monozygotic twin pairs: 19 IBD-discordant Danish pairs and nine German pairs, of which four were IBD-concordant and five were IBD-discordant. The search for disease-associated traits relied mainly on comparing IBD patients with their genetically identical healthy co-twins within discordant pairs. Each individual had, on average, about 151 000 unique TCRalpha sequences and 181 000 unique TCRbeta sequences available for analysis.

There are 14 amino acids in the CDR3, from cysteine to phenylalanine inclusive. No DNA has been recorded. From the germline V gene (reference sequence), CDR1 is DFQATT and CDR2 is SNEGSKA. Libraries were built with 5' RACE. Preparation of each TCR library used approximately 4,000 ng of total RNA. For each sample, cDNA synthesis with SMARTScribe reverse transcriptase was split into eight separate reactions. Unique molecular identifiers containing a 6-nucleotide sample barcode were introduced through template switching during cDNA synthesis. Two nested PCRs of roughly 16 and 10 cycles amplified the TCRalpha and TCRbeta cDNA, and bead purification followed each PCR. Before amplification, cDNA was treated with uracil DNA-glycosylase and purified using the QIAquick PCR purification kit. In the second PCR, Illumina TruSeq-compatible adapters and sample-specific barcodes were added. TapeStation and Qubit were used to check library quality and concentration, and 4 to 6 ng of each library went into the pool. Sequencing of pooled libraries was carried out on an Illumina HiSeq2500 single-index Rapid Run using 2 x 100 bp reads and custom sequencing primers. The authors' pipeline ran thus. MiGEC version 1.2.6 was used for UMI-based consensus assembly to correct PCR and sequencing errors. V(D)J alignment, clonotype assembly and CDR3 extraction were performed with MiXCR version 2.1.1. To normalise gene usage, clonotype sharing and MAIT/NKT TCR abundance, the analysis used the top 1000, 10 000 and 20 000 clonotypes per sample. Diversity was computed as the inverse Simpson index with the vegan R package after downsampling to 27 000 UMIs. Paired Mann-Whitney U tests on discordant twin pairs were used, with Benjamini-Hochberg multiple-testing correction. One entry per CDR3 protein sequence results from the TCRdb reprocessing of the reads, with DNA left out. In this record, the V and J calls reflect TCRdb's handling and not the investigators' own analysis. The sample's table lists a count of more than 350,000 distinct CDR3 sequences. 2% to 3% of the sample is held by the ten biggest clonotypes.

What the research found in general, with its limitations: IBD patients had lower TCRbeta repertoire diversity, measured by the inverse Simpson index, than their healthy co-twins. IBD patients shared fewer clonotypes with other individuals than healthy twins did, most markedly in patients showing signs of disease activity. Because patients were on differing immunosuppressive treatments, the repertoires may have picked up extra background noise and inter-individual variability. The results gave no support for a single strong signal or clonotype linked to IBD. Repertoire similarity did not differ between concordant and discordant twins, which could be due to limited statistical power. Different T cell subtypes could not be distinguished in the analysis.

A roughly 2.5 ml peripheral blood sample was drawn into PAXgene tubes per donor and stored at -80°C. Without T cell sorting, total RNA was isolated from whole blood using the PAXgene blood miRNA kit on an automated QIAcube. Peripheral blood from monozygotic twin pairs concordant or discordant for inflammatory bowel disease was subjected to deep TCRalpha and TCRbeta repertoire profiling with unique molecular barcoding. Smoking habits were recorded for all twin pairs, and each individual was classified as a current, former or never smoker. Input material: blood. The receptor was isolated from a human donor with ulcerative colitis or Crohn's disease, or a healthy co-twin of an affected twin (not recorded which). The chain couples TRBV20-1 to TRBJ1-1; checking the TCRdb D call of TRBD1 is not possible without DNA. The CDR3 here reads CSARPRWGNTEAFF.